The rows below give T cell receptor beta chains drawn from one sample of a study of cytomegalovirus exposure and HLA in healthy donors. Clones were read by immunoSEQ multiplex PCR, and TCRdb kept only the in-frame ones, dropping some. This sample carries roughly 120,000 clones, around 80% of them seen once, and the ten largest clones take around 4.3%. The specimen was PBMCs. These receptors were obtained from a man aged 30-40 years in good health and CMV-seropositive. The CDR3 runs from the conserved cysteine through the conserved F or W. A D gene is named only where the DNA matches it firmly. Clone size is given for some rows only: seen once, a few or many times, or a class if the clone is expanded.

abundance,d_gene,v_gene,j_gene,CDR3nt,CDR3aa
-,-,TRBV27,TRBJ2-7,TGTGCCAGCAGTTGGTCCCGAGGGGGTTCGTACGAGCAGTACTTC,CASSWSRGGSYEQYF
-,TRBD1,TRBV29-1,TRBJ1-1,TGCAGCGTTATGGCGACAGGGTTTCTCACCGGGACTGAAGCTTTCTTT,CSVMATGFLTGTEAFF
-,-,TRBV27,TRBJ1-5,TGTGCCAGCAGTTTATCTCTCACAGGTAGCAATCAGCCCCAGCATTTT,CASSLSLTGSNQPQHF
-,TRBD1,TRBV5-4,TRBJ2-7,TGTGCCAGCAGGGAGGGGACAGGGTACAGCGAGCAGTACTTC,CASREGTGYSEQYF
-,TRBD1,TRBV6-6,TRBJ1-3,TGTGCCAGCAGCCTGGGACAGGGAATTCACACCATATATTTT,CASSLGQGIHTIYF
once,TRBD2,TRBV7-9,TRBJ2-7,TGTGCCAGCAGCAACGGGACTAGCGGGAGGGGGTACGAGCAGTACTTC,CASSNGTSGRGYEQYF
-,-,TRBV5-1,TRBJ2-1,TGCGCCAGCAGCTCGGGCCCGACAGTCCCCCACAATGAGCAGTTCTTC,CASSSGPTVPHNEQFF
-,-,TRBV10-3,TRBJ2-3,TGTGCCATCAGTGAGGTGGCTTCCCTTCTCACAGATACGCAGTATTTT,CAISEVASLLTDTQYF
-,TRBD1,TRBV27,TRBJ2-7,TGTGCCAGCAGTTTCGGCAGGGGGCTTTACGAGCAGTACTTC,CASSFGRGLYEQYF
once,-,TRBV19,TRBJ1-2,TGTGCCAGTAGGACCGCTCAGGGAATCTATGGCTACACCTTC,CASRTAQGIYGYTF
-,TRBD2,TRBV11-3,TRBJ2-1,TGTGCCAGCAGCTGGGGGGGTAGCGGGAGGAACAATGAGCAGTTCTTC,CASSWGGSGRNNEQFF
-,TRBD2,TRBV7-2,TRBJ2-1,TGTGCCAGCAGCAACCTAGCGGTAAACTACAATGAGCAGTTCTTC,CASSNLAVNYNEQFF
-,-,TRBV6-1,TRBJ2-6,TGTGCCAGCGCACCCCAGTTGGCTGGGGCCAACGTTCTGACTTTC,CASAPQLAGANVLTF
-,-,TRBV7-2,TRBJ2-5,TGTGCCAGCAGCTTAATTGGCAGGGTGGAGACCCAGTACTTC,CASSLIGRVETQYF
-,TRBD2,TRBV5-4,TRBJ2-1,TGTGCCAGCAGCGAGATTAGCGGGATCAGCGAGCAGTTCTTC,CASSEISGISEQFF
few,-,TRBV11-3,TRBJ1-2,TGTGCCAGCAGTAACCAGGGGCAGCTATCCTATGGCTACACCTTC,CASSNQGQLSYGYTF
-,TRBD1,TRBV4-2,TRBJ2-1,TGTGCCAGCAGCCACGGGGGGGACAGGGGGGATGAGCAGTTCTTC,CASSHGGDRGDEQFF
-,-,TRBV7-2,TRBJ1-5,TGTGCCAGCAGCCCCCTTGGGTGGGGCTACAATCAGCCCCAGCATTTT,CASSPLGWGYNQPQHF
few,-,TRBV4-2,TRBJ2-3,TGTGCCAGCAGCCAAGATGTTCGGGAAACGCAGTATTTT,CASSQDVRETQYF
once,TRBD1,TRBV2,TRBJ2-5,TGTGCCAGCAGTGAAATTCGGCCTCAGGGGGAGCAGTACTTC,CASSEIRPQGEQYF
few,TRBD2,TRBV28,TRBJ2-7,TGTGCCGCCTGCGGGGGGTCCCCCTCCTACGAGCAGTACTTC,CAACGGSPSYEQYF
few,TRBD2,TRBV7-3,TRBJ2-7,TGTGCCAGCAGCTTGGCGGGAGGGCCTCCTTACGAGCAGTACTTC,CASSLAGGPPYEQYF
-,-,TRBV28,TRBJ1-5,TGTGCCAGCAGCCTCGGGACAAGAGGCAATCAGCCCCAGCATTTT,CASSLGTRGNQPQHF
once,-,TRBV15,TRBJ1-1,TGTGCCACCCATGGGGGGGGGCGCAGGACTGAAGCTTTCTTT,CATHGGGRRTEAFF
-,TRBD1,TRBV30,TRBJ2-7,TGTGCCTGGAGTGCCCCCCGGACAGGGGGTTTCAAAGGGCAGTACTTC,CAWSAPRTGGFKGQYF
once,TRBD2,TRBV27,TRBJ2-3,TGTGCCAGCAGCTCCGGGACTAGCGGGGGGGGGCCAGATACGCAGTATTTT,CASSSGTSGGGPDTQYF
-,TRBD2,TRBV6-4,TRBJ2-1,TGTGCCAGCAGTGCCGAGACTAGCGGGGGGGGTTACAATGAGCAGTTCTTC,CASSAETSGGGYNEQFF
few,-,TRBV12-5,TRBJ2-1,TGTGCTAGTGCCCTACCCAATGAGCAGTTCTTC,CASALPNEQFF
-,-,TRBV7-6,TRBJ1-3,TGTGCCAGCAGCTTAAGTCCGGGGTGGGGAGGAAACACCATATATTTT,CASSLSPGWGGNTIYF
once,-,TRBV2,TRBJ2-1,TGTGCCAGCAGGAACCGAGGGGCGGGAGAGCAGTTCTTC,CASRNRGAGEQFF
-,-,TRBV4-3,TRBJ2-7,TGCGCCAGCAGCCGCGGAAGGATGGGCGGGACCTCCGAGCAGTACTTC,CASSRGRMGGTSEQYF
-,TRBD2,TRBV7-9,TRBJ2-5,TGTTCCAGCAGCCTACGTAGCGGGACCCAAGAGACCCAGTACTTC,CSSSLRSGTQETQYF
-,-,TRBV4-2,TRBJ2-7,TGTGCCAGCAGCTCCACGTCCGGGGAATTCTACGAGCAGTACTTC,CASSSTSGEFYEQYF
-,TRBD1,TRBV4-1,TRBJ2-7,TGCGCCAGCAGCCCCTTCGGACAGGTCCCCCTTAGGGAGCAGTACTTC,CASSPFGQVPLREQYF
-,TRBD2,TRBV18,TRBJ2-5,TGTGCCAGCTCACCAATTAATAGCGGGACCTTTCAAGAGACCCAGTACTTC,CASSPINSGTFQETQYF
-,-,TRBV27,TRBJ2-2,TGTGCCAGCAGTTTAGGAGGGGCCGGGGAGCTGTTTTTT,CASSLGGAGELFF
-,TRBD2,TRBV5-1,TRBJ2-6,TGCGCCAGCAGCTTGGGGACTAGCGGGAGGGGAGGGGCCAACGTCCTGACTTTC,CASSLGTSGRGGANVLTF
once,-,TRBV7-3,TRBJ2-1,TGTGCCAGCAGCTTGGGGGCGGGAGTAGAGAATGAGCAGTTCTTC,CASSLGAGVENEQFF
few,TRBD2,TRBV6-6,TRBJ2-1,TGTGCCAGCACTACAAGGGAGGGTAGTGAGCAGTTCTTC,CASTTREGSEQFF
few,-,TRBV28,TRBJ2-7,TGTGCCAGCAGGGGCAGGGTTTCCTACGAGCAGTACTTC,CASRGRVSYEQYF
-,-,TRBV25-1,TRBJ2-1,TGTGCCAGCAGTGAATTTGGGGTGTCAGAGGGGGATTACAATGAGCAGTTCTTC,CASSEFGVSEGDYNEQFF
once,TRBD2,TRBV5-4,TRBJ2-7,TGTGCCAGCAGCTACGGGCTAGCGGACTCCTACGAGCAGTACTTC,CASSYGLADSYEQYF
-,TRBD2,TRBV7-2,TRBJ2-7,TGTGCCAGCAGCTCTCAAGCGGGAATCTACGAGCAGTACTTC,CASSSQAGIYEQYF
-,-,TRBV7-3,TRBJ2-1,TGTGCCAGCAGCTTACTAGAAGGCTCCTACAATGAGCAGTTCTTC,CASSLLEGSYNEQFF
-,-,TRBV7-2,TRBJ1-5,TGTGCCAGCAGCTTAGGACGGCAGGGGTTGCGTCAGCCCCAGCATTTT,CASSLGRQGLRQPQHF
few,-,TRBV6-5,TRBJ1-5,TGTGCCAGCAGCCTAACCGCGGGGGATCAGCCCCAGCATTTT,CASSLTAGDQPQHF
-,-,TRBV5-4,TRBJ1-2,TGTGCCAGCTCAGGCGCGTTTAGCTATGGCTACACCTTC,CASSGAFSYGYTF